This paragraph covers one T cell receptor beta chain sequence. Its cognate antigen is unknown. The data stem from a study of human versus mouse CDR3 diversity and MHC coevolution. Looking at the study overall: Between about 0.6 x 10^7 and 1.6 x 10^7 valid reads came from each sample.

Naive CD4 T cells, CD45RO-negative and CD62L-positive, were flow-sorted from PBMCs. Sequencing was performed with immunoSEQ multiplex PCR; in TCRdb, only in-frame clones are kept and a portion is missing. The data show some 82,000 clones, 93% seen once. Study-level points and caveats: Human T cells were selected on more than five MHC II alleles. On average, humans showed more CDR3 deletions and insertions than mice.

The receptor was isolated from a person aged 30 to 69 in good health. The sequenced sample consisted of naive CD4+ T cells from blood. Subset described: CD45RO-negative CD62L-positive naive CD4 T cells.

The CDR3 DNA sequence: TGTGCCAGCACCCCAACAGGGCTCTCCTACGAGCAGTACTTC. Translated, it gives CASTPTGLSYEQYF. The chain uses TRBV27 and TRBJ2-5; maybe TRBD1 (6 bases). The DNA end favors TRBJ2-7, so the J call may be wrong. Per the germline V gene, CDR1 is MNHEY and CDR2 is SMNVEV (reference sequence). The CDR3 length is 14 residues.